This TCR beta chain was obtained from a study of Ad26.COV2.S vaccination and SARS-CoV-2 variants. Sequencing was performed with immunoSEQ multiplex PCR; in TCRdb, only in-frame clones are kept and a portion is missing. The data contain 200,000 to 300,000 clones, roughly 89% of them singletons. As for this clone: The sample carries other DNA sequences with the same CDR3.

Treatment: over 15 received Ad26.COV2.S at low or high dose, single or two shots; 5 received placebo; per-sample allocation not given. It was on day 63 after the first vaccine or placebo injection that samples were taken. This CDR3 is built from 15 residues. Trimming stripped 3 bases from V and 0 bases from J, with 9 bases between. Germline-derived CDR1 and CDR2 are LGHDT and YNNKEL (reference sequence). The sequence came from a person aged 18-60 years who received the Ad26.COV2.S COVID-19 vaccine or a placebo. V and J are TRBV3-1 (or the pseudogene TRBV3-2) and TRBJ1-3; D may be TRBD1 (5 bases). Specimen: peripheral blood, collected in a trial of Ad26.COV2.S vaccine versus placebo. The CDR3 spells CASSQTGGSGNTIYF. The CDR3 DNA follows: TGTGCCAGCAGCCAGACGGGGGGCTCTGGAAACACCATATATTTT.